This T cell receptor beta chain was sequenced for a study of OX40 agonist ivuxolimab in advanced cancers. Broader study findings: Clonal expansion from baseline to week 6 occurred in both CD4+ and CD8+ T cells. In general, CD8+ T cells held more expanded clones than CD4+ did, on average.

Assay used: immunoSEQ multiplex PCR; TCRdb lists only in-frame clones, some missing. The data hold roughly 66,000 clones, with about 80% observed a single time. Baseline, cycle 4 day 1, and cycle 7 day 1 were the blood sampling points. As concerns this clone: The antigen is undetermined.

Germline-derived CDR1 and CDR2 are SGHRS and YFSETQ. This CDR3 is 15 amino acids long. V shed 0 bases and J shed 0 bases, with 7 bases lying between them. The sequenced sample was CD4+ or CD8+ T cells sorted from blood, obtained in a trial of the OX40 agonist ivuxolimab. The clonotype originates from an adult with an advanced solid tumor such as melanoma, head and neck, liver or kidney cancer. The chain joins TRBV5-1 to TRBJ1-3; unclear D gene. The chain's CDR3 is CASSLGFTSGNTIYF. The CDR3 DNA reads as TGCGCCAGCAGCTTGGGGTTTACCTCTGGAAACACCATATATTTT.